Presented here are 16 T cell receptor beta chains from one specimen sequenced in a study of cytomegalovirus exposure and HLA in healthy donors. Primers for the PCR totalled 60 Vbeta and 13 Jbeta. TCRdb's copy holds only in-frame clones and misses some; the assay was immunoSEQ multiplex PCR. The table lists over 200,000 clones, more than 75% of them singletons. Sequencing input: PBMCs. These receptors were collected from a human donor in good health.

The CDR3 is CSVAGRREQPQHF. Written as DNA, the CDR3 is TGCAGCGTTGCCGGGCGGAGGGAACAGCCCCAGCATTTT. The rearrangement joins TRBV29-1 to TRBJ1-5; D unclear. Trimming cost V 4 bases and J 7 bases, with 14 bases left between them. The germline V gene encodes CDR1 SQVTM and CDR2 ANQGSEA. The CDR3 has 13 amino acids.

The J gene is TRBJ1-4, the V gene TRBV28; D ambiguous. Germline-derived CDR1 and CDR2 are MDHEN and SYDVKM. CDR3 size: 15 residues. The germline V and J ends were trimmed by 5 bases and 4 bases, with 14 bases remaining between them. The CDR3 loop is CASSTPTTYNEKLFF. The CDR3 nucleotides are TGTGCCAGCAGTACCCCGACAACCTATAATGAAAAACTGTTTTTT.

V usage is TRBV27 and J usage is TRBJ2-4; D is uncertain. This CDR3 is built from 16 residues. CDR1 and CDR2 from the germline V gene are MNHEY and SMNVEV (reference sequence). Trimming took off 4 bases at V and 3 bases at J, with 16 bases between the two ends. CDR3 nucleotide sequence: TGTGCCAGCAGTTCCCTGGGCGTGCGTAACAAAAACATTCAGTACTTC. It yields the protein CASSSLGVRNKNIQYF.

This CDR3 is CASSVDGASTDTQYF. CDR3 nucleotides: TGTGCCAGCAGCGTAGACGGTGCTAGCACAGATACGCAGTATTTT. This sequence joins TRBV9 and TRBJ2-3; D unclear. CDR1 SGDLS and CDR2 YYNGEE come from the germline V gene. V lost 0 bases and J lost 0, with 8 bases in between. CDR3 size: 15 residues. Full variable domain (missing parts from reference TRBV9 and TRBJ2-3): DSGVTQTPKHLITATGQRVTLRCSPRSGDLSVYWYQQSLDQGLQFLIQYYNGEERAKGNILERFSAQQFPDLHSELNLSSLELGDSALYFCASSVDGASTDTQYFGPGTRLTVL.

The CDR3 coding sequence is TGTGCCAGCAGCCCCGGGAAGCTTCCTCTCGAGCAGTACTTC. This gives the protein CASSPGKLPLEQYF. The chain has TRBV5-4 and TRBJ2-7, with D perhaps TRBD2 (5 bases). The CDR3 consists of 14 residues. Between the trimmed V and J ends, which lost 4 bases and 6 bases, there was a span of 17 bases. CDR1 is SGHNT, CDR2 YYREEE, per germline (reference sequence).

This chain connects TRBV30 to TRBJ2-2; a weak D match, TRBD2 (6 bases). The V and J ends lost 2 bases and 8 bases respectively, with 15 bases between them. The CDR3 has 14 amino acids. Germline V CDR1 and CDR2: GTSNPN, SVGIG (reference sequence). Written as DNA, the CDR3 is TGTGCCTGGAGTAGGTTGGCCGGGACTGGGGAGCTGTTTTTT. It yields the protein CAWSRLAGTGELFF.

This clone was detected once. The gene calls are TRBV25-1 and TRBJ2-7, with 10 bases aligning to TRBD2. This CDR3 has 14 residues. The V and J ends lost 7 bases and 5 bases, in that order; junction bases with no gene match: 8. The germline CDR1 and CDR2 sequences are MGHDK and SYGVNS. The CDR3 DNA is TGTGCCAGCAAGCGAGCGGGAGGGGCCCACGAGCAGTACTTC. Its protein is CASKRAGGAHEQYF.

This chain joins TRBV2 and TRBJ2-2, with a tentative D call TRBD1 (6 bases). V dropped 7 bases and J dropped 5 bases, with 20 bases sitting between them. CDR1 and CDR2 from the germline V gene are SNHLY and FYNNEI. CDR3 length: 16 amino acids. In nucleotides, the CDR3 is TGTGCCAGCAATTCCCAATCTGGGGGCCGGACCGGGGAGCTGTTTTTT. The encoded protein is CASNSQSGGRTGELFF.

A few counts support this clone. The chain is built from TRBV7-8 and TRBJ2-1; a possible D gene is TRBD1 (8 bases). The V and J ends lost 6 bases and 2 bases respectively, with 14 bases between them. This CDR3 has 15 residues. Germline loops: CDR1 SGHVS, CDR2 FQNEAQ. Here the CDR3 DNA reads TGTGCCAGCAGTGAAACAGGGGGGGCCTACAATGAGCAGTTCTTC. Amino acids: CASSETGGAYNEQFF.

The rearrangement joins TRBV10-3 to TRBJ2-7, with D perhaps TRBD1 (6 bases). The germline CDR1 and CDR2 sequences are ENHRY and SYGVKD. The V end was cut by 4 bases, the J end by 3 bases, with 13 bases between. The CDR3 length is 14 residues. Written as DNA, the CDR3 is TGTGCCATCAGTGCATCTACAGGGAACTACGAGCAGTACTTC. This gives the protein CAISASTGNYEQYF.

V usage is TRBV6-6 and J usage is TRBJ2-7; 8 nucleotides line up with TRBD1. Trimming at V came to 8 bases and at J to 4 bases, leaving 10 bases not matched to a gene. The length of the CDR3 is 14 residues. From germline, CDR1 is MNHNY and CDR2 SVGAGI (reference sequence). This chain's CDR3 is CASSGGGVGYEQYF. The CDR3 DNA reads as TGTGCCAGCTCAGGGGGCGGAGTCGGGTACGAGCAGTACTTC.

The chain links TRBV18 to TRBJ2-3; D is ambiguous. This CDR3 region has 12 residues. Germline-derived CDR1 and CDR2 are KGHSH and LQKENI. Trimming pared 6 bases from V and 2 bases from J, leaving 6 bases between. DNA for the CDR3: TGTGCCAGCTCCCGGGTCACAGATACGCAGTATTTT. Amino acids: CASSRVTDTQYF.

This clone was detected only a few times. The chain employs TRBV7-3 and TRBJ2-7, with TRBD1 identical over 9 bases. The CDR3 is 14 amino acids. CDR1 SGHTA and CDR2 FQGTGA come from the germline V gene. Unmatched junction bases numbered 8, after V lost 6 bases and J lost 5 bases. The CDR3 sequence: CASSITGQGDEQYF. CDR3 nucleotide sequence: TGTGCCAGCAGTATCACGGGACAGGGTGACGAGCAGTACTTC.

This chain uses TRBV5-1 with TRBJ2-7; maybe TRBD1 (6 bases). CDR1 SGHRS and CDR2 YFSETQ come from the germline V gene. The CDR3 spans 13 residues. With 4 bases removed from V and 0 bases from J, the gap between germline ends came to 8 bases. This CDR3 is CASSGDNSYEQYF. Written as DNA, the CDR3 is TGCGCCAGCAGCGGGGACAACTCCTACGAGCAGTACTTC.

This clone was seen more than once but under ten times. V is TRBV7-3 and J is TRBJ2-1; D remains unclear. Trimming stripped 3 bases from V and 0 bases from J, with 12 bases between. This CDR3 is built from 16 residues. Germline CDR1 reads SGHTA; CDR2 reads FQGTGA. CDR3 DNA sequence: TGTGCCAGCAGCTTTGGAGCCCATAGCTCCTACAATGAGCAGTTCTTC. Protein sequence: CASSFGAHSSYNEQFF. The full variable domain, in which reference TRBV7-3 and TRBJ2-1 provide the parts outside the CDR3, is GAGVSQTPSNKVTEKGKYVELRCDPISGHTALYWYRQSLGQGPEFLIYFQGTGAADDSGLPNDRFFAVRPEGSVSTLKIQRTERGDSAVYLCASSFGAHSSYNEQFFGPGTRLTVL.

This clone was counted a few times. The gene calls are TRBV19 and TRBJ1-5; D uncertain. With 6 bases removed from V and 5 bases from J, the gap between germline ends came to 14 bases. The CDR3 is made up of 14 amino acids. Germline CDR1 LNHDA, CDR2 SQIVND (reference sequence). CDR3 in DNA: TGTGCCAGTAGCAATCCTTCTACTCATCAGCCCCAGCATTTT. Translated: CASSNPSTHQPQHF.